The present TCR beta chain was sequenced within a study of blood T cell repertoires in COVID-19. Study details: T cells, B-cell-depleted T cells, or PBMCs provided the cDNA or gDNA that served as material.

Germline values: CDR1 SGHNT, CDR2 YENEEA. The CDR3 is 14 residues long. V shed 7 bases and J 1 base; nucleotides not matched to a gene: 5. Original analysis: Estimates of nucleated cell counts were drawn from the amplification of reference gene primers. Assay used: immunoSEQ multiplex PCR; TCRdb lists only in-frame clones, some missing. That table furnishes V, J and clone size, whereas the DNA furnished D and trimming. Here the sample spans under 200,000 clones, approximately 80% being singletons. The gene calls are TRBV11-3 and TRBJ1-1; 8 bases agree with TRBD1. Sequencing was performed on peripheral blood. This TCR was sampled from a woman over 75 with active or convalescent COVID-19. The CDR3 protein is CASKQTGANTEAFF. The CDR3 region has the DNA TGTGCCAGCAAACAGACAGGGGCGAACACTGAAGCTTTCTTT.